The 18 T cell receptor beta chains below come from one sample, sequenced in a study of CD8 T cells in ankylosing spondylitis. TCRdb independently ran MiXCR on the 5' RACE reads; one entry per CDR3 protein. There are around 220,000 distinct CDR3 sequences in the sample; approximately 20% occur only once, and under 55% lies in the top ten. General observations from the study: Seemingly characteristic of ankylosing spondylitis blood was a TCR beta motif consisting of under 10 highly homologous variants.

These receptors have no known antigen. Sequencing was done on a sample of blood, either unsorted or a sorted T cell fraction (not recorded which). These receptors were taken from a male donor with ankylosing spondylitis.

This clonotype occurred a few times. This sequence joins TRBV12-3 or TRBV12-4 and TRBJ1-4; TRBD1 matches 10 bases. V shed 6 bases, J shed 5 bases, and the junction held 3 bases outside the gene matches. The length of the CDR3 is 14 residues. CDR3 in amino acids: CASRRTGGNEKLFF. The CDR3 region has the DNA TGTGCCAGCAGAAGGACAGGGGGGAATGAAAAACTGTTTTTT.

This chain links TRBV7-8 with TRBJ1-2, with D tentatively TRBD1 (5 bases). The length of the CDR3 is 14 residues. Trimming removed 1 base at V and 3 bases at J, with 9 bases between. Germline values: CDR1 SGHVS, CDR2 FQNEAQ. CDR3 nucleotide sequence: TGTGCCAGCAGCTTAGGGGGGGAAGACTATGGCTACACCTTC. This sequence encodes CASSLGGEDYGYTF.

The CDR3 here is CASSSRTVPETQYF. DNA for the CDR3: TGTGCCAGCAGCTCCCGGACGGTCCCCGAGACCCAGTACTTC. The chain links TRBV9 to TRBJ2-5; no reliable D call. The CDR3 extends over 14 amino acids. The V and J ends lost 4 bases and 5 bases respectively, with 15 bases between them. CDR1 and CDR2 (germline): SGDLS, YYNGEE.

This clonotype was seen more than once but under ten times. V usage is TRBV20-1 and J usage is TRBJ2-2; D assignment may be TRBD1 or TRBD2 (5 bases each). V lost 3 bases, J lost 3 bases, and 17 bases lay in between. Germline lookup yields CDR1 DFQATT and CDR2 SNEGSKA (reference sequence). CDR3 size: 16 residues. The CDR3 DNA sequence: TGCAGTGCTAGTCACGACGGGTGGGGGTACACCGGGGAGCTGTTTTTT. It codes for CSASHDGWGYTGELFF.

This clonotype occurred a few times. The chain has TRBV28 and TRBJ2-7, with 9 bases fitting TRBD1. Germline lookup yields CDR1 MDHEN and CDR2 SYDVKM. V lost 8 bases to trimming and J lost 7 bases; unmatched junction nucleotides: 12. This CDR3 region has 14 residues. The CDR3 DNA is TGTGCCAGCGTCCCCCGGGGGACAGGGTGGGAGCAGTACTTC. Translated, it gives CASVPRGTGWEQYF.

This clonotype occurred a few times. The chain recombines TRBV27 with TRBJ2-7; the D gene could be TRBD1 or TRBD2 (5 bases each). The CDR3 runs 14 residues. The germline V gene encodes CDR1 MNHEY and CDR2 SMNVEV (reference sequence). The V end lost 3 bases, the J end lost 1 base, and 10 bases lay between the germline ends. The CDR3 DNA reads TGTGCCAGCAGTTTTTCGGGGCCATCCTACGAGCAGTACTTC. Protein sequence: CASSFSGPSYEQYF.

The chain couples TRBV6-2 or TRBV6-3 to TRBJ2-3, with 7 bases matching TRBD1. The trim removed 2 bases at V and 3 bases at J, leaving 2 bases unmatched. Germline CDR1 reads MNHEY; CDR2 reads SVGEGT. This CDR3 is built from 14 residues. The CDR3 loop reads CASSYTTGTDTQYF. The CDR3 region has the DNA TGTGCCAGCAGTTACACGACAGGGACAGATACGCAGTATTTT.

In this sample, this clonotype turned up many times. V and J are TRBV29-1 and TRBJ2-5; D gene unclear. This CDR3 spans 14 amino acids. Germline V lookup: CDR1 SQVTM, CDR2 ANQGSEA. V lost 0 bases and J 5 bases, leaving 13 bases between the germline ends. Here the CDR3 reads CSVEDIEFLETQYF. CDR3 DNA sequence: TGCAGCGTTGAAGATATAGAGTTTTTGGAGACCCAGTACTTC.

This clonotype was detected only a few times. The chain joins TRBV5-8 to TRBJ2-3; possibly TRBD2 for D (6 bases). There are 15 residues in the CDR3. The V end lost 4 bases, the J end lost 3 bases, and 15 bases lay between the germline ends. Germline V lookup: CDR1 SGHTS, CDR2 YDEGEE. CDR3 bases: TGTGCCAGCAGCGAGGCCGGAGGGGAAACAGATACGCAGTATTTT. Translating it yields CASSEAGGETDTQYF. The full variable domain, its missing parts supplied by reference TRBV5-8 and TRBJ2-3, is EAGVTQSPTHLIKTRGQQATLRCSPISGHTSVYWYQQALGLGLQFLLWYDEGEERNRGNFPPRFSGRQFPNYSSELNVNALELEDSALYLCASSEAGGETDTQYFGPGTRLTVL.

The V call is TRBV11-2, the J call TRBJ2-1; perhaps D is TRBD1 or TRBD2 (6 bases each). The CDR3 runs 16 residues. From germline, CDR1 is SGHAT and CDR2 FQNNGV. V lost 0 bases to trimming and J lost 4 bases, with 13 bases between them. DNA for the CDR3: TGTGCCAGCAGCTTAGATTGGGGGGCAGGGTACAATGAGCAGTTCTTC. Amino acids: CASSLDWGAGYNEQFF.

The sample holds a few counts of this clonotype. This chain uses TRBV5-1 with TRBJ1-2; the D is unclear. Germline loops: CDR1 SGHRS, CDR2 YFSETQ. The V end lost 5 bases, the J end lost 6 bases, and 2 bases lay between the germline ends. There are 9 residues in the CDR3. Written as DNA, the CDR3 is TGCGCCAGCAGGGATGGCTACACCTTC. This codes for CASRDGYTF.

The chain couples TRBV12-3 or TRBV12-4 to TRBJ1-6; D is unclear. The CDR3 spans 14 residues. V gave up 6 bases and J gave up 8 bases, with 14 bases separating them. In nucleotides, the CDR3 is TGTGCCAGCAGCTTTACACGGTACGATTCACCCCTCCACTTT. This gives the protein CASSFTRYDSPLHF.

The chain employs TRBV6-2 or TRBV6-3 and TRBJ2-1, with 10 bases matching TRBD1. The length of the CDR3 is 16 residues. Germline assignment: CDR1 MNHEY and CDR2 SVGEGT. After removal of 6 bases from V and 4 bases from J, the junction contained 9 bases not matched to a gene. The CDR3 DNA sequence: TGTGCCAGCAGCTACAGGGCGGACAGGGGGTACAATGAGCAGTTCTTC. This encodes CASSYRADRGYNEQFF.

The chain joins TRBV20-1 to TRBJ2-7; 7 bases are a match to TRBD1. The V gene end was trimmed by 3 bases and the J gene end by 7 bases; junction bases not matched to a gene: 15. This CDR3 spans 15 amino acids. Germline V gene lookup returns CDR1 DFQATT and CDR2 SNEGSKA (reference sequence). The CDR3 nucleotides read TGCAGTGCTAGTGTTCCCCCGGGACAGAGGGGGGAGCAGTACTTC. This encodes CSASVPPGQRGEQYF.

This clonotype appeared a few times. The chain uses TRBV6-1 and TRBJ2-3, with unresolved D. V lost 0 bases to trimming and J lost 0 bases, with 7 bases between them. Germline V gene data show CDR1 as MNHNS and CDR2 as SASEGT. The CDR3 consists of 15 residues. The CDR3 spells CASSEAGPSTDTQYF. CDR3 nucleotides: TGTGCCAGCAGTGAAGCAGGTCCCAGCACAGATACGCAGTATTTT.

This clonotype was counted a few times. DNA of the CDR3: TGTGCCAGCAGTGTGGGACTCCCCGGCGAGCAGTACTTC. This codes for CASSVGLPGEQYF. J is TRBJ2-7 and V is TRBV6-6; D perhaps matches TRBD2 (6 bases). CDR1 MNHNY and CDR2 SVGAGI come from the germline V gene (reference sequence). CDR3 length: 13 amino acids. V was shortened by 5 bases and J by 6 bases, with 14 bases between the two germline ends.

This clonotype has only a few counts. This chain uses TRBV7-9 with TRBJ2-7; 10 bases align to TRBD1. CDR3 length equals 12 residues. CDR1 and CDR2 from the germline V gene are SEHNR and FQNEAQ (reference sequence). V trimming: 11 bases; J trimming: 3 bases; junction bases outside the gene matches: 4. The CDR3 DNA follows: TGTGCCGGAGGGACAGGGGACTACGAGCAGTACTTC. It yields the protein CAGGTGDYEQYF.

The J gene is TRBJ2-7, the V gene TRBV20-1; tentatively, D is TRBD2 (5 bases). Germline V gene data show CDR1 as DFQATT and CDR2 as SNEGSKA (reference sequence). V gave up 4 bases and J gave up 7 bases, with 23 bases separating them. This CDR3 region has 15 residues. CDR3: CSAIPLGNPTGEQYF. The CDR3 DNA reads TGCAGTGCTATCCCCCTAGGGAACCCAACGGGAGAGCAGTACTTC.